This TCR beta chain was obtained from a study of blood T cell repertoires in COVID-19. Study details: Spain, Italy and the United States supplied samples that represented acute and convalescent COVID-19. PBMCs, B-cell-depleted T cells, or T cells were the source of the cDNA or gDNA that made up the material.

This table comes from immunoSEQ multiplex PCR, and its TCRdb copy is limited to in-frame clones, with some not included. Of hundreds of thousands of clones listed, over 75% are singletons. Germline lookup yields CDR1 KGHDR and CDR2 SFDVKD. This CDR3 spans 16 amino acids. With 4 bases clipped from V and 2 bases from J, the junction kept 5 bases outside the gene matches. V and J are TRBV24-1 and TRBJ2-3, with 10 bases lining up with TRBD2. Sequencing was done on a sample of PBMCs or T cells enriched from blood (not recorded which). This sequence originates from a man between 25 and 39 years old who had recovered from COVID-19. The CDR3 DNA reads TGTGCCACCAGTGAACCGGGACTAGCGACCACAGATACGCAGTATTTT. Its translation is CATSEPGLATTDTQYF.